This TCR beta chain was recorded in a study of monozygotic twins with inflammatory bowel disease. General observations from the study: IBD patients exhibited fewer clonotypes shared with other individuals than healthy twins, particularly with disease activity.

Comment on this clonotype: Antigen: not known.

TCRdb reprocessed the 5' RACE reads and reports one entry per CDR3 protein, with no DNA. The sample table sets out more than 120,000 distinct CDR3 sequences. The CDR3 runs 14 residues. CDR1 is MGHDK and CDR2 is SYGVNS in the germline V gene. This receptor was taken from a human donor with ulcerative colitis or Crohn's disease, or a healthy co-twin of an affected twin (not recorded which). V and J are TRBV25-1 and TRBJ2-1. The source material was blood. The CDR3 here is CASSGSRPYNEQFF.